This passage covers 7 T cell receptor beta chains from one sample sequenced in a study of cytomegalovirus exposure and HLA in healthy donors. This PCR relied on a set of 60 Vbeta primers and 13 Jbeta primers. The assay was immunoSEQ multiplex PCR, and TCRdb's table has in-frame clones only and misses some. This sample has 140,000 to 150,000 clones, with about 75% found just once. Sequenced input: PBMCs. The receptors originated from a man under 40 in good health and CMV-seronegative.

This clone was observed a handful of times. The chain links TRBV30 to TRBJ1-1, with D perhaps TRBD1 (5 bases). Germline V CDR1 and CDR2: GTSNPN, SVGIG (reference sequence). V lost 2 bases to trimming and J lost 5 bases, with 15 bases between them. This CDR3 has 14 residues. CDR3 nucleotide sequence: TGTGCCTGGAGTCCCGGGGGGGTTAGGACTGAAGCTTTCTTT. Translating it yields CAWSPGGVRTEAFF.

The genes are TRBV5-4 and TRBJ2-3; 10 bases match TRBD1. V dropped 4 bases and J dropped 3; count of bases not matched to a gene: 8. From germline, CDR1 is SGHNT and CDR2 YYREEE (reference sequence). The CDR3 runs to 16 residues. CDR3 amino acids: CASSAEPGQGTDTQYF. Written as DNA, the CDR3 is TGTGCCAGCAGCGCAGAGCCGGGACAGGGGACAGATACGCAGTATTTT.

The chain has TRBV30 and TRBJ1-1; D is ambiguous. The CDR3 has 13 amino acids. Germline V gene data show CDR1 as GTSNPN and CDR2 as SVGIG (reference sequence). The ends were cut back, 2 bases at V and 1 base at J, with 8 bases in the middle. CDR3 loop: CAWSLGRNTEAFF. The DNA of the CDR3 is TGTGCCTGGAGTTTGGGGAGGAACACTGAAGCTTTCTTT.

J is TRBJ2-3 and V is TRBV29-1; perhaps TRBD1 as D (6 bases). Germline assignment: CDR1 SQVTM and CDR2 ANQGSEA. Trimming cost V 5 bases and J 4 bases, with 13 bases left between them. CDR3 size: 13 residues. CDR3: CSVIPTGPDTQYF. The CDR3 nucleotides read TGCAGCGTTATCCCGACAGGCCCAGATACGCAGTATTTT.

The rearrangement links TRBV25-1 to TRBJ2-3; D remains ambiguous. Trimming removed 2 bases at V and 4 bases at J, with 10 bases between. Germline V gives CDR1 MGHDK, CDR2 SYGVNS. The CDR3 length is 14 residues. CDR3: CASSEVAISDTQYF. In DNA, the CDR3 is TGTGCCAGCAGTGAAGTTGCGATTTCAGATACGCAGTATTTT.

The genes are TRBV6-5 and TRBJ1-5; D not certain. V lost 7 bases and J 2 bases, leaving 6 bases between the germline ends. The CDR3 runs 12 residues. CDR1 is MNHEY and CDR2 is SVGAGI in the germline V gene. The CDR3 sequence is CASMAGNQPQHF. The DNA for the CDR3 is TGTGCCAGCATGGCGGGCAATCAGCCCCAGCATTTT.

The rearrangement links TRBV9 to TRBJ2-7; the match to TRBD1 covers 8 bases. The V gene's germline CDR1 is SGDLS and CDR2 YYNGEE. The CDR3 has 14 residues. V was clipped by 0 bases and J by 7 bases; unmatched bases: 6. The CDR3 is CASSVEAGGTEQYF. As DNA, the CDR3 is TGTGCCAGCAGCGTAGAGGCAGGGGGCACTGAGCAGTACTTC.